This TCR beta chain was recorded in a study of CD8+CD57+ T cells in acquired aplastic anemia. Whole-study context: Sorted cells (CD4+ and CD8+) yielded DNA amounts that averaged approximately 3.1 ug. Healthy donors had, on average, around 11 million reads for their CD4+ cells.

TCR beta VDJ and CDR3 profiles were obtained from a genomic DNA template. TCRdb independently ran MiXCR on the reads; one entry per CDR3 protein. The sample has some 120,000 distinct CDR3 sequences, about half seen once. This clonotype showed up many times. Sequencing input: sorted CD4+, CD8+, or CD8+CD57+ T cells (not recorded which) from PBMCs. This clonotype was obtained from a human donor in good health, serving as a control.

CDR3 in amino acids: CASGTGVAYGTQYF. The CDR3 bases are TGTGCCAGTGGGACAGGGGTGGCGTACGGGACCCAGTACTTC. The chain combines TRBV11-2 with TRBJ2-5, with 10 positions matching TRBD1. The germline V gene encodes CDR1 SGHAT and CDR2 FQNNGV. Germline trimming cut 9 bases from V and 7 bases from J; bases unmatched to any gene: 11. The CDR3 totals 14 residues.